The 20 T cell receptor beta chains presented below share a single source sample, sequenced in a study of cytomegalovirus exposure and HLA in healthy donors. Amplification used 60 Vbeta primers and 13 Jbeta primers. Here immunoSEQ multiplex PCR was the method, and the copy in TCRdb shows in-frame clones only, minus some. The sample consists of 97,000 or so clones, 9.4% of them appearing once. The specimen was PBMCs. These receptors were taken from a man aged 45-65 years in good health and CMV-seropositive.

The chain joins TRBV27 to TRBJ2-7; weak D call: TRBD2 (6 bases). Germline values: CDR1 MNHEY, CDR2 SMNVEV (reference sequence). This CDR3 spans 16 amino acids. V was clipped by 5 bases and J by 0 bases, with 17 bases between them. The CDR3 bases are TGTGCCAGCAGTCCGGGGGTGGGCGGGACCTCCTACGAGCAGTACTTC. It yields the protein CASSPGVGGTSYEQYF.

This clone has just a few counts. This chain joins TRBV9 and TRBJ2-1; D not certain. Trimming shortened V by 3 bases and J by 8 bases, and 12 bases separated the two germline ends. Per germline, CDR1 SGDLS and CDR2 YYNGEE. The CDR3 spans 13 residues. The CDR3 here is CASSGTPGHEQFF. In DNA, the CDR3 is TGTGCCAGCAGCGGTACCCCTGGGCATGAGCAGTTCTTC.

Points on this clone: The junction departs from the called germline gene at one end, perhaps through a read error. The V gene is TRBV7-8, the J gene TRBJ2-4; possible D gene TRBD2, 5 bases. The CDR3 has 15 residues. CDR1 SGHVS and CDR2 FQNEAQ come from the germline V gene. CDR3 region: CASSPPGKAQNIQYF. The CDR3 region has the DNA TGTGCCAGCAGCCCTCCCGGGAAAGCCCAAAACATTCAGTACTTC.

The CDR3 DNA reads as TGTGCCAGCAGCTCGACAGGGTTGGGGCACTATAATTCACCCCTCCACTTT. It codes for CASSSTGLGHYNSPLHF. This chain joins TRBV7-9 and TRBJ1-6, with TRBD1 matching over 7 bases. This CDR3 is built from 17 residues. V was pared by 4 bases and J by 3 bases, with 9 bases of the junction left unmatched. In germline, CDR1 is SEHNR, CDR2 FQNEAQ (reference sequence). Full variable domain (remainder filled in from reference TRBV7-9 and TRBJ1-6): DTGVSQNPRHKITKRGQNVTFRCDPISEHNRLYWYRQTLGQGPEFLTYFQNEAQLEKSRLLSDRFSAERPKGSFSTLEIQRTEQGDSAMYLCASSSTGLGHYNSPLHFGNGTRLTVT.

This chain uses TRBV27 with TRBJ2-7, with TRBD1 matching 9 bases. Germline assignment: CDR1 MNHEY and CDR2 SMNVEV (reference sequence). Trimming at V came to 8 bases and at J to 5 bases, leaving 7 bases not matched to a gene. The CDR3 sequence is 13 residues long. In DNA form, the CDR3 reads TGTGCCAGCGCGCCCGGGACAGGGAACGAGCAGTACTTC. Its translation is CASAPGTGNEQYF.

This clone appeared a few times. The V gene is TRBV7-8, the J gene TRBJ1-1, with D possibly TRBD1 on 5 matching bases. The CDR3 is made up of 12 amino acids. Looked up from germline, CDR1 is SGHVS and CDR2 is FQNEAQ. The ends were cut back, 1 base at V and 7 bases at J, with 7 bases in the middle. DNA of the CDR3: TGTGCCAGCAGCTTAGTCGGACATGAAGCTTTCTTT. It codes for CASSLVGHEAFF.

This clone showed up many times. DNA of the CDR3: TGCGCCAGCAGCATGGTGGACAGGGGACTAGCGGGAGATGCAGATACGCAGTATTTT. It codes for CASSMVDRGLAGDADTQYF. The V and J genes are TRBV5-1 and TRBJ2-3; 14 nucleotides agree with TRBD2. With 4 bases clipped from V and 4 bases from J, the junction kept 14 bases outside the gene matches. Looked up from germline, CDR1 is SGHRS and CDR2 is YFSETQ. This CDR3 contains 19 residues.

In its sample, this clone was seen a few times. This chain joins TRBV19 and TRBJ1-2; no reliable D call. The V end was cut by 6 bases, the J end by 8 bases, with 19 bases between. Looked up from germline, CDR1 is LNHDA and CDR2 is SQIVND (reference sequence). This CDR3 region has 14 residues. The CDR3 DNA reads TGTGCCAGTAGCCCGGCCCAGGTCGAATCGGGCTACACCTTC. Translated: CASSPAQVESGYTF.

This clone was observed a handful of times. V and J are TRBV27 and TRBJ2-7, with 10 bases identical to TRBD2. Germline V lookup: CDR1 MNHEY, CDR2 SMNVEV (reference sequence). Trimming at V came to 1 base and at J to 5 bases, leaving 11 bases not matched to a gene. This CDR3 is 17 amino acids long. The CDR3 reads CASSLYYDSGTSDEQYF. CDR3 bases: TGTGCCAGCAGTTTATACTATGATTCCGGGACTAGCGACGAGCAGTACTTC.

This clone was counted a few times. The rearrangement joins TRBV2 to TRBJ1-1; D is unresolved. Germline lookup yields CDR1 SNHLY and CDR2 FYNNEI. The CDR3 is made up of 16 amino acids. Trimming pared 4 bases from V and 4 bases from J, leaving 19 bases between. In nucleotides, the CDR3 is TGTGCCAGCAGTGGTGAGGGCAGCCTAAGGTCCACTGAAGCTTTCTTT. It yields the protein CASSGEGSLRSTEAFF. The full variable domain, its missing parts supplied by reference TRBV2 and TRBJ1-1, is EPEVTQTPSHQVTQMGQEVILRCVPISNHLYFYWYRQILGQKVEFLVSFYNNEISEKSEIFDDQFSVERPDGSNFTLKIRSTKLEDSAMYFCASSGEGSLRSTEAFFGQGTRLTVV.

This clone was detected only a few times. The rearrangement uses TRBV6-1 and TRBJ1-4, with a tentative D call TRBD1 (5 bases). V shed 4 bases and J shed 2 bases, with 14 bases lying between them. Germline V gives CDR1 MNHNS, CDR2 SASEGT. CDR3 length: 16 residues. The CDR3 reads CASSVYPQGTNEKLFF. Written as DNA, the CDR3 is TGTGCCAGCAGTGTTTATCCGCAGGGCACTAATGAAAAACTGTTTTTT.

This CDR3 is CASRYRTSSGNTIYF. The CDR3 nucleotides read TGTGCCAGCCGTTACAGGACCAGCTCTGGAAACACCATATATTTT. The chain uses TRBV2 and TRBJ1-3, with D possibly TRBD1 on 5 matching bases. The CDR3 loop spans 15 amino acids. V was clipped by 8 bases and J by 0 bases, with 14 bases between them. The germline V gene encodes CDR1 SNHLY and CDR2 FYNNEI.

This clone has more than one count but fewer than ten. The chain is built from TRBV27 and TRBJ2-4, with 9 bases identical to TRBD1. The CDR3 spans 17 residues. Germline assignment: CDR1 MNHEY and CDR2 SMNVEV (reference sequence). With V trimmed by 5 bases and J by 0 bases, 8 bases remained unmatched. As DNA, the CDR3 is TGTGCCAGCAGTACCAGGACAGGGGCCGTAGCCAAAAACATTCAGTACTTC. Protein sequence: CASSTRTGAVAKNIQYF.

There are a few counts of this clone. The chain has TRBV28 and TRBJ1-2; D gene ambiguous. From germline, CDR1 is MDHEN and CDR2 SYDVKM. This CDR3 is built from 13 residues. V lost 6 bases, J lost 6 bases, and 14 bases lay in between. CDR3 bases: TGTGCCAGCAGGTTCTATGCTTTTGATGGCTACACCTTC. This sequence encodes CASRFYAFDGYTF.

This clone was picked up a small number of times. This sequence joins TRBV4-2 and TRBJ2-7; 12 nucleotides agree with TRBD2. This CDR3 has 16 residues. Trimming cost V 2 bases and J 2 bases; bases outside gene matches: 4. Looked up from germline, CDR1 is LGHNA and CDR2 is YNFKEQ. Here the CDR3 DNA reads TGTGCCAGCAGCCAAACAACTAGCGGGAGGCCCTACGAGCAGTACTTC. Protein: CASSQTTSGRPYEQYF.

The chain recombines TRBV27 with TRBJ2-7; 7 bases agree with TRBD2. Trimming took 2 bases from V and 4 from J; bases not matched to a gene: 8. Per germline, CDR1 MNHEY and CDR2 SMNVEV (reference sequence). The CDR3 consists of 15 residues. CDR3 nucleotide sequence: TGTGCCAGCAGTTTAGGGGCGGGAGCAACATACGAGCAGTACTTC. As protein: CASSLGAGATYEQYF.

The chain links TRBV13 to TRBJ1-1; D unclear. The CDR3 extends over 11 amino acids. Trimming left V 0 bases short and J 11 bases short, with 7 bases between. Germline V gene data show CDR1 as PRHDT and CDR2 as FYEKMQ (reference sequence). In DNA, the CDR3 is TGTGCCAGCAGCTTAGGCGCCGCGGCTTTCTTT. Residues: CASSLGAAAFF.

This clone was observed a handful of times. CDR3 DNA sequence: TGTGCCATCAGTAAGGGCGCGACAGGAGGAGGTTCACCCCTCCACTTT. Amino acid sequence: CAISKGATGGGSPLHF. This rearrangement joins TRBV10-3 to TRBJ1-6, with a weak D call TRBD1 (6 bases). In germline, CDR1 is ENHRY, CDR2 SYGVKD. V lost 5 bases to trimming and J lost 9 bases, with 20 bases between them. The CDR3 has 16 amino acids.

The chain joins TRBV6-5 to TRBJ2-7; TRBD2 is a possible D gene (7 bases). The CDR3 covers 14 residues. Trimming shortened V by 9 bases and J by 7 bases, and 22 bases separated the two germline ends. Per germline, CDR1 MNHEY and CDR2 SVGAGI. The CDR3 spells CASMRATGGSEQYF. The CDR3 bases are TGTGCCAGTATGCGGGCCACGGGGGGCAGTGAGCAGTACTTC.

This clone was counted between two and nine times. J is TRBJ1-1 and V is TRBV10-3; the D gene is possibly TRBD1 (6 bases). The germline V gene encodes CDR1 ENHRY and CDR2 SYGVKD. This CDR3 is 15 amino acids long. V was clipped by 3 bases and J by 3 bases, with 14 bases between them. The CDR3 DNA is TGTGCCATCAGTGACAGCGGGACACCTGACACTGAAGCTTTCTTT. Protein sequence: CAISDSGTPDTEAFF.